These 27 T cell receptor beta chains originate from one sample sequenced in a study of shared clonotypes between healthy human individuals. This table comes from immunoSEQ multiplex PCR, and its TCRdb copy is limited to in-frame clones, with some not included. The repertoire consists of 900,000 to 1,200,000 clones, with approximately 80% occurring once and the leading ten covering under 0.8%. Sequences were obtained from memory CD4+ T cells from PBMCs. Subset: CD45RA-negative fraction. The origin of the receptors is a man aged 18 to 29 in good health. Some clones in this sample may be carry-over from other donors' samples.

The rearrangement joins TRBV7-8 to TRBJ2-4, with 8 bases lining up with TRBD1. This CDR3 comprises 16 residues. The V and J ends lost 2 bases and 6 bases, in that order; junction bases with no gene match: 9. Germline V gene lookup returns CDR1 SGHVS and CDR2 FQNEAQ. CDR3: CASSLFGRGLRNIQYF. In DNA, the CDR3 is TGTGCCAGCAGCTTATTTGGCAGGGGGCTGCGAAACATTCAGTACTTC.

The rearrangement links TRBV19 to TRBJ1-5; 7 positions match TRBD1. Germline CDR1 reads LNHDA; CDR2 reads SQIVND (reference sequence). The CDR3 totals 15 residues. V lost 6 bases and J lost 4; bases outside the gene matches: 9. CDR3 nucleotides: TGTGCCAGTAGGGTTATTACAGGGGTGAATCAGCCCCAGCATTTT. Protein: CASRVITGVNQPQHF.

The chain employs TRBV28 and TRBJ2-1; 8 bases map to TRBD2. Germline V gene data show CDR1 as MDHEN and CDR2 as SYDVKM. Trimming removed 6 bases from V and 3 bases from J; junction bases left unmatched: 10. CDR3 length equals 16 residues. Here the CDR3 DNA reads TGTGCCAGCAGCCCGCTGGGAACTAGCGGCTACAATGAGCAGTTCTTC. It codes for CASSPLGTSGYNEQFF.

The V gene is TRBV7-3, the J gene TRBJ2-6, with a possible D match to TRBD1 (6 bases). Germline-derived CDR1 and CDR2 are SGHTA and FQGTGA. V dropped 3 bases and J dropped 2 bases, with 8 bases sitting between them. This CDR3 has 15 residues. The CDR3 loop is CASSFTGPGANVLTF. As DNA, the CDR3 is TGTGCCAGCAGCTTTACAGGGCCTGGGGCCAACGTCCTGACTTTC.

The V and J genes are TRBV6-6 and TRBJ1-2, with D unresolved. The CDR3 consists of 12 residues. CDR1 MNHNY and CDR2 SVGAGI come from the germline V gene (reference sequence). V dropped 6 bases and J dropped 7 bases, with 12 bases sitting between them. The CDR3, as DNA: TGTGCCAGCAGCCTACGCCCCCCTGGCTACACCTTC. Translated: CASSLRPPGYTF.

The CDR3 coding sequence is TGCGCCAGCAGCCCGACGCGAAGCTCCTACGAGCAGTACTTC. Protein: CASSPTRSSYEQYF. The chain has TRBV5-1 and TRBJ2-7, with no clear D. Trimming cost V 4 bases and J 0 bases, with 11 bases left between them. CDR3 length: 14 amino acids. Germline-derived CDR1 and CDR2 are SGHRS and YFSETQ.

This clone was seen a handful of times. V usage is TRBV4-1 and J usage is TRBJ2-2; D uncertain. Germline loops: CDR1 MGHRA, CDR2 YSYEKL. Between the trimmed V and J ends, which lost 4 bases and 6 bases, there was a span of 15 bases. The CDR3 consists of 15 residues. CDR3 DNA sequence: TGCGCCAGCAGCCGCCTTGGCGGACGGGCCGGGGAGCTGTTTTTT. It specifies CASSRLGGRAGELFF.

The rearrangement joins TRBV7-2 to TRBJ2-3, with D maybe TRBD2 (6 bases). CDR1 and CDR2 (germline): SGHTA, FQGNSA. This CDR3 comprises 14 residues. Trimming took off 4 bases at V and 2 bases at J, with 10 bases between the two ends. The CDR3 region is CASSSAGYTDTQYF. The DNA of the CDR3 is TGTGCCAGCAGCTCAGCGGGCTACACAGATACGCAGTATTTT.

The rearrangement links TRBV6-1 to TRBJ2-3, with 8 bases fitting TRBD1. CDR1 is MNHNS and CDR2 is SASEGT in the germline V gene. V shed 2 bases, J shed 3 bases, and the junction held 4 bases outside the gene matches. The CDR3 runs 15 residues. DNA of the CDR3: TGTGCCAGCAGTGAAAGACAGGGGAGAACAGATACGCAGTATTTT. Amino acids: CASSERQGRTDTQYF.

This clone was counted only a few times. CDR3 nucleotides: TGTGCCAGCAGCCCTCGCCGGGAGCGGGGGAAGACCCAGTACTTC. Its translation is CASSPRRERGKTQYF. The V call is TRBV5-6, the J call TRBJ2-5, with 8 bases that match TRBD2. Germline CDR1 and CDR2: SGHDT and YYEEEE. This CDR3 is built from 15 residues. V lost 4 bases to trimming and J lost 6 bases; unmatched junction nucleotides: 11.

On this clone: This sample also contains other DNA sequences that code for the same CDR3. The chain joins TRBV6-6 to TRBJ2-2; D might be TRBD1 or TRBD2, each matching 5 bases. Trimming pared 3 bases from V and 2 bases from J, leaving 10 bases between. The CDR3 has 15 residues. Germline lookup yields CDR1 MNHNY and CDR2 SVGAGI (reference sequence). CDR3 DNA: TGTGCCAGCAGTTATGGGGGAGTAAACACCGGGGAGCTGTTTTTT. Protein sequence: CASSYGGVNTGELFF.

V gene TRBV5-6 combines with J gene TRBJ2-7, with 9 bases that match TRBD1. From germline, CDR1 is SGHDT and CDR2 YYEEEE. V was pared by 4 bases and J by 3 bases, with 8 bases of the junction left unmatched. The CDR3 is 15 amino acids. The CDR3 protein is CASSILTGGVYEQYF. CDR3 in DNA: TGTGCCAGCAGCATACTGACAGGGGGTGTCTACGAGCAGTACTTC.

J is TRBJ2-6 and V is TRBV2; D is perhaps TRBD2 (5 bases). Germline V CDR1 and CDR2: SNHLY, FYNNEI. V was cut by 6 bases and J by 2 bases, with 11 bases left in between. CDR3 size: 15 residues. CDR3: CASRLGVTGANVLTF. Written as DNA, the CDR3 is TGTGCCAGCAGGCTCGGGGTGACTGGGGCCAACGTCCTGACTTTC.

This sequence joins TRBV5-1 and TRBJ1-5, with 7 bases matching TRBD1. With V trimmed by 4 bases and J by 1 base, 8 bases remained unmatched. The CDR3 length is 16 residues. Germline CDR1 and CDR2: SGHRS and YFSETQ. The CDR3 region has the DNA TGCGCCAGCAGCCGGGACAGTGGAAGCAGCAATCAGCCCCAGCATTTT. It codes for CASSRDSGSSNQPQHF.

This clone was counted a few times. The same CDR3 is also encoded by other DNA sequences in this sample. V gene TRBV10-3 combines with J gene TRBJ1-1; D might be TRBD1 (5 bases). The CDR3 extends over 15 amino acids. The V end was cut by 6 bases, the J end by 5 bases, with 19 bases between. Germline CDR1 ENHRY, CDR2 SYGVKD. The CDR3 DNA sequence: TGTGCCATCAGGCGGGACGCCGAGGCTTCTACTGAAGCTTTCTTT. It codes for CAIRRDAEASTEAFF.

This clone was seen only a few times. V is TRBV7-2 and J is TRBJ2-5; 11 bases line up with TRBD2. The J call is in doubt because the DNA end fits TRBJ2-7 better. The germline V gene has CDR1 SGHTA and CDR2 FQGNSA. The CDR3 has 15 residues. The CDR3 here is CASSFQTSGNYEQYF. The CDR3 DNA follows: TGTGCCAGCAGCTTTCAGACTAGCGGGAACTACGAGCAGTACTTC.

The sample holds many counts of this clone. The gene calls are TRBV11-2 and TRBJ2-7; TRBD1 matches at 7 bases. Germline assignment: CDR1 SGHAT and CDR2 FQNNGV. CDR3 size: 14 residues. The junction had 6 bases not matched to a gene; V was cut back by 1 base and J by 6 bases. Here the CDR3 DNA reads TGTGCCAGCAGCTTAGTCGGGGACAGCGGCGAGCAGTACTTC. Protein product: CASSLVGDSGEQYF.

V and J are TRBV7-3 and TRBJ2-5; 10 bases align to TRBD2. Germline CDR1 SGHTA, CDR2 FQGTGA. The CDR3 is made up of 16 amino acids. The V and J ends lost 3 bases and 3 bases, in that order; junction bases with no gene match: 7. For the CDR3, the DNA is TGTGCCAGCAGCTTTGGGGGAGCGGGAGGGGAAGAGACCCAGTACTTC. Translated: CASSFGGAGGEETQYF.

The chain recombines TRBV4-3 with TRBJ1-1; perhaps TRBD1 as D (5 bases). Germline V gives CDR1 LGHNA, CDR2 YSLEER. The CDR3 loop spans 18 amino acids. Trimming pared 1 base from V and 1 base from J, leaving 19 bases between. CDR3 amino acids: CASSQAFALGTANTEAFF. DNA of the CDR3: TGCGCCAGCAGCCAAGCCTTCGCCCTCGGGACGGCGAACACTGAAGCTTTCTTT.

Remarks on this clone: The same CDR3 can be traced to other DNA sequences in this sample. V gene TRBV29-1 combines with J gene TRBJ1-1; D is possibly TRBD1 (5 bases). Deletions cut 6 bases from V and 0 bases from J, with 17 bases between. The CDR3 extends over 15 amino acids. Per the germline V gene, CDR1 is SQVTM and CDR2 is ANQGSEA. The CDR3 loop reads CSVRAGWGMNTEAFF. In DNA, the CDR3 is TGCAGCGTGAGGGCAGGGTGGGGGATGAACACTGAAGCTTTCTTT.

The J gene is TRBJ2-7, the V gene TRBV7-2, with a weak D call TRBD2 (6 bases). Germline V gene sequence: CDR1 SGHTA, CDR2 FQGNSA. Trimming took off 5 bases at V and 3 bases at J, with 11 bases between the two ends. This CDR3 comprises 13 residues. The CDR3 sequence is CASSQLALYEQYF. The CDR3, as DNA: TGTGCCAGCAGCCAGCTAGCGCTCTACGAGCAGTACTTC.

There are many counts of this clone. The rearrangement links TRBV6-5 to TRBJ1-5; D not certain. Germline assignment: CDR1 MNHEY and CDR2 SVGAGI. This CDR3 has 14 amino acids. With 10 bases removed from V and 4 bases from J, the gap between germline ends came to 17 bases. The CDR3 coding sequence is TGTGCCACCTCGGGAGACAAGTTAAATCAGCCCCAGCATTTT. Translating gives CATSGDKLNQPQHF.

This chain joins TRBV2 and TRBJ1-2, with D unresolved. Germline V lookup: CDR1 SNHLY, CDR2 FYNNEI. The CDR3 is 14 amino acids. V lost 0 bases to trimming and J lost 0 bases, with 5 bases between them. CDR3 sequence reads: CASSEAQANYGYTF. CDR3 bases: TGTGCCAGCAGTGAAGCGCAAGCTAACTATGGCTACACCTTC.

The V gene is TRBV5-4, the J gene TRBJ1-2; 9 nucleotides match TRBD1. V gave up 4 bases and J gave up 2 bases; unmatched junction bases: 6. This CDR3 spans 15 amino acids. Germline V gene sequence: CDR1 SGHNT, CDR2 YYREEE (reference sequence). The CDR3 DNA follows: TGTGCCAGCAGCGTTACCGGGACAGGGAACTATGGCTACACCTTC. This gives the protein CASSVTGTGNYGYTF.

The chain is built from TRBV28 and TRBJ2-1; 13 bases match TRBD2. CDR1 MDHEN and CDR2 SYDVKM come from the germline V gene. The CDR3 consists of 16 residues. V trimming: 1 base; J trimming: 5 bases; junction bases outside the gene matches: 2. The CDR3 DNA is TGTGCCAGCAGTTTATTGGGGACTAGCGGGAACAATGAGCAGTTCTTC. Translating gives CASSLLGTSGNNEQFF.

V and J are TRBV18 and TRBJ1-5; D gene uncertain. Trimming took 3 bases from V and 0 from J, leaving 15 bases between them. The CDR3 is made up of 17 amino acids. Per the germline V gene, CDR1 is KGHSH and CDR2 is LQKENI. CDR3 DNA sequence: TGTGCCAGCTCACCTACTATTTCACAGTCTAGCAATCAGCCCCAGCATTTT. Its translation is CASSPTISQSSNQPQHF.

This clone occurred a few times. The chain couples TRBV6-5 to TRBJ1-6, with TRBD1 matching over 10 bases. CDR3 size: 14 residues. Germline loops: CDR1 MNHEY, CDR2 SVGAGI. V dropped 6 bases and J dropped 8; count of bases not matched to a gene: 4. The CDR3 spells CASRPGQGYSPLHF. In DNA, the CDR3 is TGTGCCAGCAGACCGGGACAGGGGTATTCACCCCTCCACTTT.